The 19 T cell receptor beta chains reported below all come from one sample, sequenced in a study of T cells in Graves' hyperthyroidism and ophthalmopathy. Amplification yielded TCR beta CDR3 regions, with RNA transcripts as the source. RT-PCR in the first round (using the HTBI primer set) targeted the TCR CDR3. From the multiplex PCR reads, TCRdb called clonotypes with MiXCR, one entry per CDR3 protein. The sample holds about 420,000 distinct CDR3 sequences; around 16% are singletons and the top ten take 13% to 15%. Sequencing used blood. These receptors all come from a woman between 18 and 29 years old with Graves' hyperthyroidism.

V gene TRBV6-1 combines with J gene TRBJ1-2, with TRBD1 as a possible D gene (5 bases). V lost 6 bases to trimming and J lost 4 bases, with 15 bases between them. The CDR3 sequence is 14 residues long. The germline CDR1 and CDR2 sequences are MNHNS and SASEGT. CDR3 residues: CASRSRGRGYGYTF. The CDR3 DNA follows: TGTGCCAGCAGGTCAAGGGGAAGGGGCTATGGCTACACCTTC.

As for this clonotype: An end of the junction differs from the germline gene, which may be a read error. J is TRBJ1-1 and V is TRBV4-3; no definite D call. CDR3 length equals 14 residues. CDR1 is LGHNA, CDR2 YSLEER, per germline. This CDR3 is CASSHVTARTEALF. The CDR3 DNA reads TGCGCCAGCAGCCATGTAACCGCGCGCACTGAAGCTCTCTTT.

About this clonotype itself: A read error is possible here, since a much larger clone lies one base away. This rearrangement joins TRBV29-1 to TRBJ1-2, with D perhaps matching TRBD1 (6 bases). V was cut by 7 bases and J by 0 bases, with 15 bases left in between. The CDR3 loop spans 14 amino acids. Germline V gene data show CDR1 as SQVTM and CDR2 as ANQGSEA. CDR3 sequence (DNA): TGCAGCGCTGGGTCGGGGGGCACTAACTATGGCTACACCTTC. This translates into CSAGSGGTNYGYTF.

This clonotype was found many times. The CDR3 loop reads CASSLVVAGGHTGELFF. CDR3 DNA sequence: TGTGCCAGCAGCTTAGTAGTGGCAGGGGGTCACACCGGGGAGCTGTTTTTT. The V gene is TRBV7-2, the J gene TRBJ2-2; TRBD1 matches 7 bases. This CDR3 is 17 amino acids long. Unmatched junction bases numbered 8, after V lost 1 base and J lost 3 bases. Germline V gene sequence: CDR1 SGHTA, CDR2 FQGNSA.

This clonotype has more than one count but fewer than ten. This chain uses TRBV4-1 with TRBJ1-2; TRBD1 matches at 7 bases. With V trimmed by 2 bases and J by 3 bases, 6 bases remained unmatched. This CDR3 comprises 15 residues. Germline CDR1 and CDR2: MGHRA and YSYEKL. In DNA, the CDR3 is TGCGCCAGCAGCCAATTTAACAGGGGATACTATGGCTACACCTTC. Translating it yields CASSQFNRGYYGYTF.

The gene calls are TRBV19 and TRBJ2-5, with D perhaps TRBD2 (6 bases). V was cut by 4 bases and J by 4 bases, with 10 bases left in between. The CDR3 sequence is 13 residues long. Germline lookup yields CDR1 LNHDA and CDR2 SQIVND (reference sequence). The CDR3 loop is CASSNVGRETQYF. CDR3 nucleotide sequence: TGTGCCAGTAGTAATGTCGGGAGAGAGACCCAGTACTTC.

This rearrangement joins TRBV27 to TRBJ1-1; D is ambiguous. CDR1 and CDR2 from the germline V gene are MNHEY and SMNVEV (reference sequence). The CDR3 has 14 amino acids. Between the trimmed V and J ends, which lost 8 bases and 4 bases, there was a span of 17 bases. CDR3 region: CASSPQGMSTEAFF. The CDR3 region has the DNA TGTGCCAGCTCACCCCAAGGGATGAGCACTGAAGCTTTCTTT.

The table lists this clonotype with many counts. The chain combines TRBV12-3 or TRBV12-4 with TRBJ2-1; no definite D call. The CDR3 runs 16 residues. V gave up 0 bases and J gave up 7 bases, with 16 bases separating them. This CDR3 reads CASSLAGGRRNNEQFF. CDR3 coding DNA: TGTGCCAGCAGTTTAGCGGGCGGAAGAAGGAATAATGAGCAGTTCTTC.

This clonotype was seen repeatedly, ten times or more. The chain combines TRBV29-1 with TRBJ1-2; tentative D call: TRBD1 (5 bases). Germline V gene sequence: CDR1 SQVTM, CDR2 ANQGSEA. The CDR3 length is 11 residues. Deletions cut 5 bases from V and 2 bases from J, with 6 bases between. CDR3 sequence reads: CSVRGNYGYTF. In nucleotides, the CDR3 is TGCAGCGTTCGGGGCAACTATGGCTACACCTTC.

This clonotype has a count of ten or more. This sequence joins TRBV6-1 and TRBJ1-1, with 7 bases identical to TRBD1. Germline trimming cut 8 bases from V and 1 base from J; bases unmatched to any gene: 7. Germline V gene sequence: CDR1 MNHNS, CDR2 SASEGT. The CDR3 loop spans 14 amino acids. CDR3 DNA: TGTGCCAGCGGTAGAGGGGGCGCGAACACTGAAGCTTTCTTT. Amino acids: CASGRGGANTEAFF.

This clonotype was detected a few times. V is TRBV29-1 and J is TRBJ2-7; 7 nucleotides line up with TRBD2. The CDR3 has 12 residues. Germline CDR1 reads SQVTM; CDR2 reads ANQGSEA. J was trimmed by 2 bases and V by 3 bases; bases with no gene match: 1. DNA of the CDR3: TGCAGCGTTGAGGGGGGGACCTACGAGCAGTACTTC. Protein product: CSVEGGTYEQYF.

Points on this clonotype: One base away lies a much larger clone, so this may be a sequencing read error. The chain's CDR3 is CASSLVSGISNTGELFF. The CDR3 bases are TGTGCCAGCAGTTTAGTTAGCGGGATTTCTAACACCGGGGAGCTGTTTTTT. This sequence joins TRBV28 and TRBJ2-2, with 8 bases fitting TRBD2. V trimming: 2 bases; J trimming: 2 bases; junction bases outside the gene matches: 7. CDR3 size: 17 residues. CDR1 is MDHEN, CDR2 SYDVKM, per germline.

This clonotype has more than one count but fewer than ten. The CDR3 DNA sequence: TGTGCCAGTAGTATATTGGGCGCCGGGGAGCTGTTTTTT. Protein sequence: CASSILGAGELFF. The chain couples TRBV19 to TRBJ2-2; no firm D call. Between the trimmed V and J ends, which lost 2 bases and 6 bases, there was a span of 7 bases. Germline V gene lookup returns CDR1 LNHDA and CDR2 SQIVND (reference sequence). There are 13 residues in the CDR3.

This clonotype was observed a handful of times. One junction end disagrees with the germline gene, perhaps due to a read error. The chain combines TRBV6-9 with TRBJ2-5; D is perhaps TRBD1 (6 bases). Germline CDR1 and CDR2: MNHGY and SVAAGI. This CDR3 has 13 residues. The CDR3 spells CAGSFAGDTRTYF. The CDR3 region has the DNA TGTGCCGGCAGTTTCGCCGGGGACACCAGGACGTACTTC.

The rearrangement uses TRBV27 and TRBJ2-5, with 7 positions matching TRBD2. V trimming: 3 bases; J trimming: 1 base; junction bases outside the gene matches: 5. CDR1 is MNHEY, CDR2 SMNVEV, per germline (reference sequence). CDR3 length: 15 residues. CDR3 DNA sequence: TGTGCCAGCAGTTTCCAGCGGGGCTTCCAAGAGACCCAGTACTTC. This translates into CASSFQRGFQETQYF.

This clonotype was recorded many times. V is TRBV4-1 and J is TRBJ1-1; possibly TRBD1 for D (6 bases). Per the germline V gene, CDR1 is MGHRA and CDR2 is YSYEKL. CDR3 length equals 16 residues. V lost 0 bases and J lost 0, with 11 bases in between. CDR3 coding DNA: TGCGCCAGCAGCCAAGACTCAGACAGGATGAACACTGAAGCTTTCTTT. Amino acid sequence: CASSQDSDRMNTEAFF.

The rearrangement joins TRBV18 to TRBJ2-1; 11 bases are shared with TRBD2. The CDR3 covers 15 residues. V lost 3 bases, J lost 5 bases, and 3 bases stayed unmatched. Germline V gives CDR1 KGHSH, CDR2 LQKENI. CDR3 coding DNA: TGTGCCAGCTCACCGGCGACTAGCGGGGACAATGAGCAGTTCTTC. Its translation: CASSPATSGDNEQFF.

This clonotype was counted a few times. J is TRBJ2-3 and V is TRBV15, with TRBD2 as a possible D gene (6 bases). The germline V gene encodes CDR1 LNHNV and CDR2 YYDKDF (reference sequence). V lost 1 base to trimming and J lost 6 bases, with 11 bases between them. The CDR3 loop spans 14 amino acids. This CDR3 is CATSRGEAPDTQYF. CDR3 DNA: TGTGCCACCAGCAGAGGGGAGGCCCCGGATACGCAGTATTTT.

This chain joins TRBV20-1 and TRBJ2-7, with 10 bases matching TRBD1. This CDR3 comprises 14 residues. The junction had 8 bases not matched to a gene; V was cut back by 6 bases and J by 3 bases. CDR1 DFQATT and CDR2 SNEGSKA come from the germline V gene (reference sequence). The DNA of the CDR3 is TGCAGTGCGCCAACCGGGACAGGGGTCTACGAGCAGTACTTC. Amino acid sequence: CSAPTGTGVYEQYF.